The present T cell receptor beta chain was sequenced within a study of Ad26.COV2.S vaccination and SARS-CoV-2 variants. TCRdb keeps only in-frame clones here, not all; method: immunoSEQ multiplex PCR. The sample yields fewer than 50,000 clones, roughly 84% seen once. This material consisted of peripheral blood, taken after recovery from COVID-19. The sequence derives from a human donor who had recovered from COVID-19.

CDR3 in amino acids: CAISVHGAQETQYF. The CDR3 region has the DNA TGTGCCATCAGTGTTCACGGAGCCCAAGAGACCCAGTACTTC. This chain joins TRBV10-3 and TRBJ2-5; D is undetermined. The CDR3 is 14 residues long. CDR1 is ENHRY, CDR2 SYGVKD, per germline. V was shortened by 4 bases and J by 1 base, with 10 bases between the two germline ends.